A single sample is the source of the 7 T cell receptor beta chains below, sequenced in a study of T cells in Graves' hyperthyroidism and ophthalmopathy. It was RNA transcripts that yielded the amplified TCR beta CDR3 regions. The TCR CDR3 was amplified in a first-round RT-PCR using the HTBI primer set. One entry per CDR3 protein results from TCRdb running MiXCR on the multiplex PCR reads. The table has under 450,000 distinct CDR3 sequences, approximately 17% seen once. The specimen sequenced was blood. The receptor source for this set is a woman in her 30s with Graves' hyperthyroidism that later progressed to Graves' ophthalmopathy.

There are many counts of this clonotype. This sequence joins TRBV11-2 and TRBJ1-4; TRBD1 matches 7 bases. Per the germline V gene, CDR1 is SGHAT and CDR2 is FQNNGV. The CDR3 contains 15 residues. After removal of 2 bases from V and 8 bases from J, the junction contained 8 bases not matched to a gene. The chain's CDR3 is CASSLRQGMSEKLFF. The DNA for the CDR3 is TGTGCCAGCAGCTTAAGACAGGGAATGAGCGAAAAACTGTTTTTT.

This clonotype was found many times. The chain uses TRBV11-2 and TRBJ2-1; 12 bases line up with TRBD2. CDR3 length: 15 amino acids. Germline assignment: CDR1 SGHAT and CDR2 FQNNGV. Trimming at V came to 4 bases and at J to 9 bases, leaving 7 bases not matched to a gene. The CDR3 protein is CASSYLAGGPGEQFF. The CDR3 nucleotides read TGTGCCAGCAGCTACCTAGCGGGAGGGCCGGGTGAGCAGTTCTTC.

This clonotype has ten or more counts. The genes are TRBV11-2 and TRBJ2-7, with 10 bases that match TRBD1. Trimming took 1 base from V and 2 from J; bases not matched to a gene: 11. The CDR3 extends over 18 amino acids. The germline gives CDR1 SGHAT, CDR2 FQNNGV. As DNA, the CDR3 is TGTGCCAGCAGCTTAGTGAGAGTGACAGGGGGCTTTCCCTACGAGCAGTACTTC. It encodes CASSLVRVTGGFPYEQYF.

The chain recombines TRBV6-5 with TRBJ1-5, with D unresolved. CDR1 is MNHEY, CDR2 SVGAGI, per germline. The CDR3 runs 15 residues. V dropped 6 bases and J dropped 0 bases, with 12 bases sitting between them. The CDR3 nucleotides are TGTGCCAGCAGCGTTTTCAAGGGTAGCAATCAGCCCCAGCATTTT. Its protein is CASSVFKGSNQPQHF.

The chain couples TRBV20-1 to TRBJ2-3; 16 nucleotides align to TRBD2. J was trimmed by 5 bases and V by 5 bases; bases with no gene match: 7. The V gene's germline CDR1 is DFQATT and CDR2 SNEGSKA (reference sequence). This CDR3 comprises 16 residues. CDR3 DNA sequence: TGCAGTGCTGGAGGGACTAGCGGGGGGGCCGAAGATACGCAGTATTTT. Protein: CSAGGTSGGAEDTQYF.

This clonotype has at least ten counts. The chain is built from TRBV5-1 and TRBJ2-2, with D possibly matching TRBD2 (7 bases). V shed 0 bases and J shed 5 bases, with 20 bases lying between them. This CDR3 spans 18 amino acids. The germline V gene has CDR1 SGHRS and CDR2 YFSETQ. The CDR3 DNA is TGCGCCAGCAGCTTGGAAGGATTCGGGGGGCCCAGGACCGGGGAGCTGTTTTTT. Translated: CASSLEGFGGPRTGELFF.

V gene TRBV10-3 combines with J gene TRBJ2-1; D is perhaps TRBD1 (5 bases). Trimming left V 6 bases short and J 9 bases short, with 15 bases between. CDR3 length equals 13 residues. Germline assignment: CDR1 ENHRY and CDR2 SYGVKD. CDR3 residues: CAISKTVDSEQFF. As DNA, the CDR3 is TGTGCCATCAGCAAGACAGTGGATTCTGAGCAGTTCTTC.